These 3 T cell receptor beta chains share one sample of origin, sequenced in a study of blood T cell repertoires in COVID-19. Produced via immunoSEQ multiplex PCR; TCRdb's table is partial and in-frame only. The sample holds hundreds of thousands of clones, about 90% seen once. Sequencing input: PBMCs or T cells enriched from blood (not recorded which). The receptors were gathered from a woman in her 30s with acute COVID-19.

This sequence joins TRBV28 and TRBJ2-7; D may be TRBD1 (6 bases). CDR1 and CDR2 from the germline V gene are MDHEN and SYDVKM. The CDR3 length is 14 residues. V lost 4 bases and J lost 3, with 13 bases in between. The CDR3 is CASSSDLGGYEQYF. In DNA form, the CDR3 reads TGTGCCAGCAGTTCGGACCTAGGGGGCTACGAGCAGTACTTC.

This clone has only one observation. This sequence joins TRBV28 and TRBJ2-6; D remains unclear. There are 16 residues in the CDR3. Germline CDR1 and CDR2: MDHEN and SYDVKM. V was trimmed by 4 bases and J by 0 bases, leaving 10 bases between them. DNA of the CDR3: TGTGCCAGCAGTTCGGGTCTCAGCTCTGGGGCCAACGTCCTGACTTTC. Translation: CASSSGLSSGANVLTF.

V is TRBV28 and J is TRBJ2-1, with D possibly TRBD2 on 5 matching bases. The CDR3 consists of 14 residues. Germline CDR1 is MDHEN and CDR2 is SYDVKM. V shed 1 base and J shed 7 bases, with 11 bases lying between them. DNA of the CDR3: TGTGCCAGCAGTTTATTGGAGGACCAGAATGAGCAGTTCTTC. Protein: CASSLLEDQNEQFF.